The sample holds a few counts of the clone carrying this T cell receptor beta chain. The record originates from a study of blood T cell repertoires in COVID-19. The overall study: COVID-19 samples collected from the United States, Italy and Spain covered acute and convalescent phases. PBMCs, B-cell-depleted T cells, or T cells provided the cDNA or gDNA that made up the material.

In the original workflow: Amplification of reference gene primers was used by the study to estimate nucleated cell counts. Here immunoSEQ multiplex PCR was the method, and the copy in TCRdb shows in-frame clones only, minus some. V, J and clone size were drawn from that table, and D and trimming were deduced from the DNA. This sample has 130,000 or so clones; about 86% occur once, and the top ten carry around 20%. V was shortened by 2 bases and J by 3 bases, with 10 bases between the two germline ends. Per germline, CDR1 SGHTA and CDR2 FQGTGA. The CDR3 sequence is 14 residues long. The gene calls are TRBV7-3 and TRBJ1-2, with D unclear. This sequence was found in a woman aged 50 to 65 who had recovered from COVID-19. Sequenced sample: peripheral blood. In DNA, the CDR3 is TGTGCCAGCAGCTTAGGTCCGGGATACTATGGCTACACCTTC. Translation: CASSLGPGYYGYTF.